This paragraph covers one TCR beta chain sequence. The antigen is not known. The length of the CDR3 is 14 residues. J gave up 7 bases and V 2 bases, and 6 bases lay outside the gene matches. CDR1 is SGDLS, CDR2 YYNGEE, per germline. The data were taken from a study of beta chain features in type 1 diabetes. Study-wide findings and caveats: The naive, central memory and Treg TCRB repertoires of patients appeared to be more similar to one another than those of healthy donors.

The sequenced template was cDNA made from the entire isolated RNA. TCRdb keeps only in-frame clones here, not all; method: immunoSEQ multiplex PCR. There are about 410,000 clones in the sample; approximately 15% occur only once, and roughly 0.038% lies in the top ten. The sample was naive CD4+ T cells from blood. The sequence derives from a young man in good health. The chain recombines TRBV9 with TRBJ1-2; 9 bases line up with TRBD1. The CDR3 region has the DNA TGTGCCAGCAGCGTTATCGGGACAGGGTCTGGCTACACCTTC. Protein sequence: CASSVIGTGSGYTF. Based on the CDR3 plus reference TRBV9 and TRBJ1-2, the full variable domain is DSGVTQTPKHLITATGQRVTLRCSPRSGDLSVYWYQQSLDQGLQFLIQYYNGEERAKGNILERFSAQQFPDLHSELNLSSLELGDSALYFCASSVIGTGSGYTFGSGTRLTVV.